The text below deals with one T cell receptor (beta chain). This specimen comes from a study of blood T cell repertoires in COVID-19. The CDR3 runs to 12 residues. Germline lookup yields CDR1 SGHTA and CDR2 FQGNSA. V was shortened by 5 bases and J by 0 bases, with 3 bases between the two germline ends. Original methodology: Amplification of reference gene primers provided the estimated nucleated cell counts. The method was immunoSEQ multiplex PCR; TCRdb's version includes in-frame clones alone and lacks a portion of them. That table furnishes V, J and clone size, whereas the DNA furnished D and trimming. The sample holds a few hundred thousand clones, over 75% seen once.

The chain has TRBV7-2 and TRBJ2-3; D remains ambiguous. The sequenced material came from PBMCs or T cells enriched from blood (not recorded which). This receptor was identified in a woman between 35 and 50 years old who had recovered from COVID-19. As DNA, the CDR3 is TGTGCCAGCAGCCTTAGCACAGATACGCAGTATTTT. It codes for CASSLSTDTQYF.